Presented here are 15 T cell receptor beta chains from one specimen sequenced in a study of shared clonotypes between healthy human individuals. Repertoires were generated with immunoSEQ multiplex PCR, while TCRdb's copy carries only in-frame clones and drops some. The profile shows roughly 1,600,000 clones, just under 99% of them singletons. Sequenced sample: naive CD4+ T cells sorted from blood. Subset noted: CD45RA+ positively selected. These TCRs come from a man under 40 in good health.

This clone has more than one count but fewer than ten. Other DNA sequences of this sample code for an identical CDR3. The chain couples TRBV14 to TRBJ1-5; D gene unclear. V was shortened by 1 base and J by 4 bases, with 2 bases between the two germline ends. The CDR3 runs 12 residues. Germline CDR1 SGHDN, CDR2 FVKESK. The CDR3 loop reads CASSQGNQPQHF. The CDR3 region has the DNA TGTGCCAGCAGCCAAGGGAATCAGCCCCAGCATTTT.

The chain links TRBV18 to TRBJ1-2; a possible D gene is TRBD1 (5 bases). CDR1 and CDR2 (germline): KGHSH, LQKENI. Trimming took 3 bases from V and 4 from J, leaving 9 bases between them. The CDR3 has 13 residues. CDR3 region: CASSPREVYGYTF. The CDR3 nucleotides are TGTGCCAGCTCACCCAGGGAGGTCTATGGCTACACCTTC.

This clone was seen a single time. The CDR3, as DNA: TGTGCCAGCAGCCGATGGACTAGCGGGATGGGCCAAGAGACCCAGTACTTC. Protein: CASSRWTSGMGQETQYF. The chain has TRBV7-9 and TRBJ2-5; 12 nucleotides line up with TRBD2. Germline-derived CDR1 and CDR2 are SEHNR and FQNEAQ (reference sequence). The CDR3 contains 17 residues. V trimming: 5 bases; J trimming: 1 base; junction bases outside the gene matches: 8.

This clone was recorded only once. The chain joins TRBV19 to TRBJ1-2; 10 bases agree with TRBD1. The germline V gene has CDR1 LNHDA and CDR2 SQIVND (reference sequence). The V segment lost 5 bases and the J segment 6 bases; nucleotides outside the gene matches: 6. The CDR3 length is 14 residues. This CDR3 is CASSSGQGVNGYTF. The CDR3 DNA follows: TGTGCCAGTAGTTCTGGACAGGGGGTGAATGGCTACACCTTC.

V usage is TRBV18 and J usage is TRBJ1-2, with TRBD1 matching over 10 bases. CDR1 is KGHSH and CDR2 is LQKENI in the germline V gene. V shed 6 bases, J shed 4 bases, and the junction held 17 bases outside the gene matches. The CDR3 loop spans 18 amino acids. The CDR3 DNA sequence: TGTGCCAGCTCGTTCAGCCGGGACAGGGGAAGGGAAAGCTATGGCTACACCTTC. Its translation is CASSFSRDRGRESYGYTF.

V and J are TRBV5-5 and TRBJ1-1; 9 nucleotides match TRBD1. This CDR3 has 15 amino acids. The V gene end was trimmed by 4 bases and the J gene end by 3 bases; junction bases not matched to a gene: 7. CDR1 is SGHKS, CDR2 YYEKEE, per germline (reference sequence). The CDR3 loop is CASSNFGQGYTEAFF. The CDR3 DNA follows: TGTGCCAGCAGCAACTTCGGACAGGGGTACACTGAAGCTTTCTTT.

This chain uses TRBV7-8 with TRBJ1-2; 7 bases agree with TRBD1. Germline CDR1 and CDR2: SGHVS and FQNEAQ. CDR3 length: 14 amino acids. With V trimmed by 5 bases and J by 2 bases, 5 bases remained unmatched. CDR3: CASSPSDRNYGYTF. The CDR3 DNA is TGTGCCAGCAGCCCCTCGGACAGGAACTATGGCTACACCTTC.

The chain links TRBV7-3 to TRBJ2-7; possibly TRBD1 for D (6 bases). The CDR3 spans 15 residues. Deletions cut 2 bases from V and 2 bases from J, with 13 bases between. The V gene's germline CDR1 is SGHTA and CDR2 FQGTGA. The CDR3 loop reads CASSLVSQGTYEQYF. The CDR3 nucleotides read TGTGCCAGCAGCTTAGTGTCCCAGGGGACCTACGAGCAGTACTTC.

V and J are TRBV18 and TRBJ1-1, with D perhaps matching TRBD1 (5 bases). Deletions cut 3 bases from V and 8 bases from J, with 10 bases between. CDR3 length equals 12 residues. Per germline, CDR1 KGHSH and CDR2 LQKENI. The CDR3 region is CASSPNPGEAFF. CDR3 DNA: TGTGCCAGCTCACCTAATCCAGGGGAAGCTTTCTTT.

In nucleotides, the CDR3 is TGTGCCTGGAGGGGTTGGAGGGTGGAGAACACTGAAGCTTTCTTT. This encodes CAWRGWRVENTEAFF. The chain has TRBV30 and TRBJ1-1; D remains unclear. The V and J ends lost 3 bases and 1 base respectively, with 15 bases between them. The germline V gene has CDR1 GTSNPN and CDR2 SVGIG (reference sequence). There are 15 residues in the CDR3. Supplemented by reference TRBV30 and TRBJ1-1, the full variable domain reads SQTIHQWPATLVQPVGSPLSLECTVEGTSNPNLYWYRQAAGRGLQLLFYSVGIGQISSEVPQNLSASRPQDRQFILSSKKLLLSDSGFYLCAWRGWRVENTEAFFGQGTRLTVV.

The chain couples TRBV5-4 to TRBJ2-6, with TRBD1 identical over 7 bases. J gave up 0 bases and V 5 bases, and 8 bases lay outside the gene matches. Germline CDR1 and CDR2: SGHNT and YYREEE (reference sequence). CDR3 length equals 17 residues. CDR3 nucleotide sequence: TGTGCCAGCAGTATAGGACAGGCCCACTCTGGGGCCAACGTCCTGACTTTC. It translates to CASSIGQAHSGANVLTF.

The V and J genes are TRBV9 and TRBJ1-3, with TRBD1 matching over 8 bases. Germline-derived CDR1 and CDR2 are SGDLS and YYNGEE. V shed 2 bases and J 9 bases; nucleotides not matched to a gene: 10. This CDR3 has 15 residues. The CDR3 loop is CASSVTGQDSPTIYF. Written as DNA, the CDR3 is TGTGCCAGCAGCGTTACGGGACAGGACTCTCCCACCATATATTTT.

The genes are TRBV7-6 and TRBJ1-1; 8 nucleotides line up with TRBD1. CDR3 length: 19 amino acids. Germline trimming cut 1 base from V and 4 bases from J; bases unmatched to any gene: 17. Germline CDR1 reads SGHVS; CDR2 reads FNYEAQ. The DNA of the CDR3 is TGTGCCAGCAGCTTAGGATGGGGCGGACAGGGCAGTTGGGGCACTGAAGCTTTCTTT. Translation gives CASSLGWGGQGSWGTEAFF. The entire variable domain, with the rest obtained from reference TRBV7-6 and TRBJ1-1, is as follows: GAGVSQSPRYKVTKRGQDVALRCDPISGHVSLYWYRQALGQGPEFLTYFNYEAQQDKSGLPNDRFSAERPEGSISTLTIQRTEQRDSAMYRCASSLGWGGQGSWGTEAFFGQGTRLTVV.

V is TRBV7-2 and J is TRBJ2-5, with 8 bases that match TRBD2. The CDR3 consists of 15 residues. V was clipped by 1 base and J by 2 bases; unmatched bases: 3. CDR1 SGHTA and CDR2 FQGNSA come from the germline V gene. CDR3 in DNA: TGTGCCAGCAGCTTAGACGGGAGGGGGCAAGAGACCCAGTACTTC. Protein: CASSLDGRGQETQYF. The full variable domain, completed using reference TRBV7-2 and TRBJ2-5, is GAGVSQSPSNKVTEKGKDVELRCDPISGHTALYWYRQSLGQGLEFLIYFQGNSAPDKSGLPSDRFSAERTGGSVSTLTIQRTQQEDSAVYLCASSLDGRGQETQYFGPGTRLLVL.

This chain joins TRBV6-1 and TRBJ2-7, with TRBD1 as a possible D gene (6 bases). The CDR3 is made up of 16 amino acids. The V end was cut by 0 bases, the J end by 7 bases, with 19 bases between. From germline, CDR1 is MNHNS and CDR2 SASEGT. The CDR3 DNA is TGTGCCAGCAGTGAAGCCCCCGGGACAAGACTACGGGAGCAGTACTTC. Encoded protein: CASSEAPGTRLREQYF.